This T cell receptor beta chain is from a study of breast tumors, draining lymph nodes, adjacent tissues. Breast cancer patients provided tissue from their axillary draining lymph nodes. The table lists this clonotype with many counts. This CDR3 has 14 amino acids. The germline V gene has CDR1 LGHNA and CDR2 YSLEER. V was clipped by 8 bases and J by 2 bases, with 14 bases between them. MiXCR, applied by TCRdb to the multiplex PCR reads, yields one record per CDR3 protein. This table holds approximately 210,000 distinct CDR3 sequences, about a third found once. This receptor was identified in a female donor with breast cancer. Some clones in this sample may be carry-over from other donors' samples. The sequenced sample consisted of axillary lymph node tissue. V usage is TRBV4-3 and J usage is TRBJ2-3; the D is unclear. CDR3 region: CASGDSHLTDTQYF. The CDR3 DNA follows: TGCGCCAGCGGAGACTCCCATCTCACAGATACGCAGTATTTT.